This T cell receptor beta chain was sequenced during a study of T cells in localized non-small cell lung cancer. Some clones are missing from TCRdb's copy, which holds only in-frame ones; the method was immunoSEQ multiplex PCR. The sample contains 4,000 to 5,500 clones, 32% of which appear only once. As regards this clone: Its antigen is not identified.

Regarding the study as a whole: Out of the top 100 tumor clones, a median approximately 61 were seen in adjacent lung. Sequencing, confined to only one tumor region, leaves heterogeneity possible. Adjacent uninvolved lung had the highest clonality, suggesting focused antigen responses.

The germline V gene encodes CDR1 KGHSH and CDR2 LQKENI. J was trimmed by 8 bases and V by 5 bases; bases with no gene match: 10. This CDR3 spans 15 amino acids. The rearrangement links TRBV18 to TRBJ2-1, with 9 bases lining up with TRBD1. The clonotype originates from an older male donor with stage III lung adenocarcinoma. Sequences were derived from lung tumor tissue, sampled before any cancer treatment. CDR3 DNA: TGTGCCAGCTCATCCACAGGGGGCCATTACGATGAGCAGTTCTTC. It is translated as CASSSTGGHYDEQFF.